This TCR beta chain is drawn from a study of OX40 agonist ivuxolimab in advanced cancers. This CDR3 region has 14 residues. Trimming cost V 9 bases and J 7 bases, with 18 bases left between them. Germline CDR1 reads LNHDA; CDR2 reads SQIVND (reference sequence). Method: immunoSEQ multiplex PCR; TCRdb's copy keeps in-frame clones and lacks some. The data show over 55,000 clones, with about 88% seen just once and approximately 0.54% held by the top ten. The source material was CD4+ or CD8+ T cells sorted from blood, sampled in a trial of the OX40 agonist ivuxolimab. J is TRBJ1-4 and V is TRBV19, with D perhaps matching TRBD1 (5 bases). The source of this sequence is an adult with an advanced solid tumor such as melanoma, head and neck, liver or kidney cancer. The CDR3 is CASRPGRAGEKLFF. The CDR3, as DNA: TGTGCCAGCCGTCCAGGGCGGGCGGGTGAAAAACTGTTTTTT.